The 3 T cell receptor delta chains listed next were all sequenced from one sample in a study of gamma-delta T cells after stem cell transplantation. TCRdb reprocessed the RT-PCR reads using CATT. In total, the table holds under 10 delta-chain clones. Sequenced: gamma-delta T cells. The receptors originated from a human donor. It is not recorded whose cells these are; they may come from a transplant donor. This table probably holds off-target reads from a library built for another chain.

V gene TRDV2 combines with J gene TRDJ1; 7 bases align to TRDD3. CDR3 size: 17 residues. The V segment lost 0 bases and the J segment 0 bases; nucleotides outside the gene matches: 9. Germline loops: CDR1 GEAIGNYY, CDR2 EKD. CDR3 loop: CACDTVWGSQHTDKLIF. The DNA of the CDR3 is TGTGCCTGTGACACCGTCTGGGGGTCTCAACACACCGATAAACTCATCTTT.

J is TRDJ1 and V is TRDV2; TRDD3 matches 9 bases. V shed 3 bases, J shed 0 bases, and the junction held 4 bases outside the gene matches. The CDR3 is made up of 15 amino acids. Germline V gene data show CDR1 as GEAIGNYY and CDR2 as EKD. The CDR3 here is CACDRLGDHTDKLIF. The CDR3 DNA sequence: TGTGCCTGTGACCGACTGGGGGACCACACCGATAAACTCATCTTT.

The V call is TRDV2, the J call TRDJ1, with 7 bases aligning to TRDD3. The CDR3 is 17 residues long. The J segment lost 4 bases and the V segment lost 0 bases, leaving 13 bases of the junction unmatched. Germline loops: CDR1 GEAIGNYY, CDR2 EKD. The CDR3 sequence is CACDTVGGSPPSDKLIF. The DNA of the CDR3 is TGTGCCTGTGACACCGTCGGGGGATCCCCCCCCAGCGATAAACTCATCTTT.